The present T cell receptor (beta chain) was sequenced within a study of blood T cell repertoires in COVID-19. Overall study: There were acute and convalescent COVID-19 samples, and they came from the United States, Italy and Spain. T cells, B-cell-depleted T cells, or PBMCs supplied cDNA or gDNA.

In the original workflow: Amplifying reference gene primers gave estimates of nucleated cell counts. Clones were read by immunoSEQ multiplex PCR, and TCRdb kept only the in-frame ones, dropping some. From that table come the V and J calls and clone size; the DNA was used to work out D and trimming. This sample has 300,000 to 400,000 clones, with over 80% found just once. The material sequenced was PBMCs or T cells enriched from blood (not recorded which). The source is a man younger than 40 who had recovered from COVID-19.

The CDR3 region has the DNA TGCGCCAGCAGTGTACTAGCGGGGCCGAATGAGCAGTTCTTC. It is translated as CASSVLAGPNEQFF. The V gene is TRBV10-2, the J gene TRBJ2-1; the match to TRBD2 covers 10 bases. The V segment lost 4 bases and the J segment 7 bases; nucleotides outside the gene matches: 4. The CDR3 runs to 14 residues. Germline V gene lookup returns CDR1 WSHSY and CDR2 SAAADI.